The clone carrying this TCR beta chain was recorded a few times. Its antigen is as yet unknown. This sample was included in a study of T-cell memory formation after mild COVID-19. Study observations and caveats: Largely, contracting CD4+ clones fell within CM and EM, and contracting CD8+ clones within EMRA.

TCRdb recomputed calls from the 5' RACE reads with MiXCR, one row per CDR3 protein. Of fewer than 400,000 distinct CDR3 sequences listed, 10% to 15% are singletons. The source material was PBMCs or a T cell subset sorted from them (not recorded which). This receptor was obtained from a man aged 18-30 years who had mild COVID-19 (a few samples of this study predate the infection). Cell type and time point are not known.

The CDR3 region has the DNA TGCAGTGCTAGAGATCGAATGAGGGGGGGAGTCGACACCGGGGAGCTGTTTTTT. Protein product: CSARDRMRGGVDTGELFF. V and J are TRBV20-1 and TRBJ2-2; tentatively, D is TRBD2 (7 bases). The CDR3 extends over 18 amino acids. Germline V gives CDR1 DFQATT, CDR2 SNEGSKA (reference sequence). Trimming shortened V by 0 bases and J by 3 bases, and 20 bases separated the two germline ends.